The present entry profiles one T cell receptor beta chain with its context. The data derive from a study of radiotherapy plus CTLA-4 blockade in lung cancer. Some clones are missing from TCRdb's copy, which holds only in-frame ones; the method was immunoSEQ multiplex PCR. The profile covers over 80,000 clones, with approximately 86% appearing a single time and 16% taken by the ten largest. This clonotype was sampled from a human donor with non-small cell lung cancer that progressed on radiotherapy plus ipilimumab. Specimen: peripheral blood, collected from a patient treated with radiotherapy plus ipilimumab.

This CDR3 is CASSREAEAFF. CDR3 DNA: TGTGCCAGCAGCCGGGAAGCTGAAGCTTTCTTT. The chain employs TRBV7-9 and TRBJ1-1, with D unresolved. V gave up 5 bases and J gave up 6 bases, with 7 bases separating them. Germline assignment: CDR1 SEHNR and CDR2 FQNEAQ (reference sequence). The CDR3 runs 11 residues.